Below, 30 T cell receptor beta chains from the same sample are listed, as sequenced in a study of breast tumors, draining lymph nodes, adjacent tissues. TCRdb itself ran the multiplex PCR reads through MiXCR, one entry per CDR3 protein. The table has 190,000 or so distinct CDR3 sequences, around 33% seen once; the top ten hold 4.3%. Axillary draining lymph nodes of breast cancer patients supplied the node samples. Sequenced material: axillary lymph node tissue. The origin of the receptors is a female donor with breast cancer. Some clones in this sample may be carry-over from other donors' samples.

V is TRBV5-1 and J is TRBJ2-7; 8 bases align to TRBD1. With V trimmed by 4 bases and J by 4 bases, 7 bases remained unmatched. The germline V gene has CDR1 SGHRS and CDR2 YFSETQ. The CDR3 is 14 residues long. CDR3 protein: CASSLDRVKYEQYF. As DNA, the CDR3 is TGCGCCAGCAGCCTGGACAGGGTGAAATACGAGCAGTACTTC.

This clonotype showed up many times. It may be a read error: a sequence one base away is much more abundant. The CDR3 does not end in the conserved phenylalanine or tryptophan, so this is likely a read error. The gene calls are TRBV19 and TRBJ2-1; 10 bases agree with TRBD2. Trimming removed 3 bases from V and 5 bases from J; junction bases left unmatched: 7. CDR1 and CDR2 (germline): LNHDA, SQIVND (reference sequence). The CDR3 has 16 residues. The CDR3 loop reads CASSIQGTSANNEQFS. For the CDR3, the DNA is TGTGCCAGTAGTATTCAAGGGACTAGCGCCAACAATGAGCAGTTCTCC.

Many counts were recorded for this clonotype. The chain is built from TRBV6-4 and TRBJ2-7; D possibly corresponds to TRBD2 (6 bases). V lost 5 bases and J lost 3, with 29 bases in between. The V gene's germline CDR1 is MRHNA and CDR2 SNTAGT. The CDR3 totals 19 residues. The CDR3 loop reads CASSHPLLAARDCGYEQYF. CDR3 sequence (DNA): TGTGCCAGCAGTCACCCACTACTTGCAGCTCGGGACTGCGGCTACGAGCAGTACTTC.

This clonotype showed up many times. The chain is built from TRBV7-9 and TRBJ1-4; a possible D gene is TRBD1 (6 bases). The CDR3 runs to 16 residues. Germline CDR1 SEHNR, CDR2 FQNEAQ (reference sequence). Trimming shortened V by 4 bases and J by 0 bases, and 12 bases separated the two germline ends. As DNA, the CDR3 is TGTGCCAGCAGCTCGACAGGCCGCACAACTAATGAAAAACTGTTTTTT. It codes for CASSSTGRTTNEKLFF. The whole variable domain, filled in from reference TRBV7-9 and TRBJ1-4, reads DTGVSQNPRHKITKRGQNVTFRCDPISEHNRLYWYRQTLGQGPEFLTYFQNEAQLEKSRLLSDRFSAERPKGSFSTLEIQRTEQGDSAMYLCASSSTGRTTNEKLFFGSGTQLSVL.

This clonotype occurred many times. This chain's CDR3 is CASSWDSAFTDTQYF. In DNA, the CDR3 is TGTGCCAGCAGTTGGGACAGCGCCTTCACAGATACGCAGTATTTT. This rearrangement joins TRBV12-3 or TRBV12-4 to TRBJ2-3; 7 bases are shared with TRBD1. This CDR3 region has 15 residues. J gave up 2 bases and V 4 bases, and 6 bases lay outside the gene matches.

The chain uses TRBV5-6 and TRBJ2-5; possibly TRBD1 or TRBD2 for D (6 bases each). CDR3 length: 15 amino acids. Germline CDR1 SGHDT, CDR2 YYEEEE. Trimming cost V 1 base and J 7 bases, with 17 bases left between them. The DNA of the CDR3 is TGTGCCAGCAGCTTGACGGGGGCACGCGCGGGGACCCAGTACTTC. Amino acids: CASSLTGARAGTQYF.

The V gene is TRBV27, the J gene TRBJ2-5, with TRBD2 matching 9 bases. The CDR3 totals 14 residues. Per the germline V gene, CDR1 is MNHEY and CDR2 is SMNVEV (reference sequence). Losses at the gene ends were 10 bases for V and 4 bases for J; bases not matched to a gene: 10. The CDR3 here is CATRLLAGRETQYF. The CDR3 DNA follows: TGTGCCACCCGACTTCTAGCGGGGAGAGAGACCCAGTACTTC.

This clonotype was detected many times. CDR3 bases: TGTGCCAGCAGTTTACGGACGGATTCTAACTATGGCTACACCTTC. Protein: CASSLRTDSNYGYTF. This chain links TRBV5-5 with TRBJ1-2; D not certain. CDR1 and CDR2 from the germline V gene are SGHKS and YYEKEE (reference sequence). CDR3 length: 15 residues. Trimming pared 5 bases from V and 0 bases from J, leaving 14 bases between.

In regard to this clonotype: A much larger clone differs from this one at a single base, so this may be a read error. The chain links TRBV5-4 to TRBJ2-6; 8 bases fit TRBD1. The CDR3 is 17 amino acids. V dropped 3 bases and J dropped 2; count of bases not matched to a gene: 7. Per the germline V gene, CDR1 is SGHNT and CDR2 is YYREEE (reference sequence). Here the CDR3 reads CASSSGQARTGANVLTF. The CDR3 nucleotides are TGTGCCAGCAGCTCGGGACAGGCAAGAACTGGGGCCAACGTCCTGACTTTC.

In regard to this clonotype: A much bigger clone sits one base away, suggesting this may be a read error. The genes are TRBV5-8 and TRBJ2-1, with 10 bases matching TRBD2. Germline-derived CDR1 and CDR2 are SGHTS and YDEGEE. This CDR3 spans 16 amino acids. CDR3 sequence (DNA): TGCGCCAGCAGCCCCCAGACTAGCGGGTTCGTCAATGAGCAGTTCTTC. Its translation is CASSPQTSGFVNEQFF.

This clonotype occurred once. In this CDR3 the conserved last residue, phenylalanine or tryptophan, is missing, so a read error is likely. V is TRBV20-1 and J is TRBJ2-3; 11 bases are a match to TRBD2. V trimming: 0 bases; J trimming: 5 bases; junction bases outside the gene matches: 10. The CDR3 has 17 amino acids. The germline V gene has CDR1 DFQATT and CDR2 SNEGSKA (reference sequence). The CDR3 loop reads CSARDPIAGGRGDTQYS. The DNA of the CDR3 is TGCAGTGCTAGAGATCCCATAGCGGGAGGGCGGGGAGATACGCAGTATTCT.

V usage is TRBV7-9 and J usage is TRBJ1-1; no clear D. CDR3 length: 17 amino acids. V was cut by 0 bases and J by 0 bases, with 14 bases left in between. Per germline, CDR1 SEHNR and CDR2 FQNEAQ (reference sequence). In nucleotides, the CDR3 is TGTGCCAGCAGCTTAGCGAGTGGTGCACTATTGAACACTGAAGCTTTCTTT. It translates to CASSLASGALLNTEAFF.

Concerning this clonotype: A much larger clone sits a single nucleotide away, making a read error possible. The chain recombines TRBV5-1 with TRBJ2-5; unclear D gene. CDR1 SGHRS and CDR2 YFSETQ come from the germline V gene. The CDR3 spans 14 residues. CDR3 sequence reads: CANSLALRVETQYF. The DNA for the CDR3 is TGCGCCAACAGCTTGGCCTTAAGGGTAGAGACCCAGTACTTC.

As to this clonotype: An end of the junction does not agree with germline; a read error may underlie this. V gene TRBV7-2 combines with J gene TRBJ2-4; D is perhaps TRBD2 (5 bases). Germline V gene lookup returns CDR1 SGHTA and CDR2 FQGNSA. CDR3 size: 15 residues. This CDR3 is CASSLGVLAKNIQSF. The CDR3 bases are TGTGCCAGCAGCTTAGGCGTCCTAGCCAAAAACATTCAGTCCTTC.

This clonotype showed up many times. The chain links TRBV12-3 or TRBV12-4 to TRBJ1-6, with D perhaps TRBD1 (5 bases). This CDR3 spans 14 amino acids. The V gene lost 5 bases and the J gene lost 11 bases, with 16 bases spanning the gap. The DNA of the CDR3 is TGTGCCAGCAGTCTGAACGCAGGGCGTGCACCCCTCCACTTT. It codes for CASSLNAGRAPLHF.

The table lists this clonotype with a few counts. A much larger clone differs by one base, so this may be a read error. This chain connects TRBV6-4 to TRBJ2-1; D not resolved. Germline CDR1 and CDR2: MRHNA and SNTAGT. V dropped 5 bases and J dropped 2 bases, with 13 bases sitting between them. The CDR3 covers 15 residues. CDR3 in amino acids: CASSHGSGAYNEQFF. The CDR3 region has the DNA TGTGCCAGCAGTCACGGTTCTGGGGCCTACAATGAGCAGTTCTTC.

This clonotype was seen ten or more times. V is TRBV11-3 and J is TRBJ2-5; a possible D gene is TRBD2 (5 bases). Germline loops: CDR1 SGHNT, CDR2 YENEEA. The CDR3 contains 13 residues. Trimming took 8 bases from V and 5 from J, leaving 15 bases between them. The CDR3 loop is CASASGNAETQYF. The CDR3 region has the DNA TGTGCCAGCGCGTCGGGAAATGCCGAGACCCAGTACTTC.

The V and J genes are TRBV6-1 and TRBJ2-5; perhaps D is TRBD1 or TRBD2 (5 bases each). V gave up 5 bases and J gave up 5 bases, with 18 bases separating them. The CDR3 has 15 residues. Germline loops: CDR1 MNHNS, CDR2 SASEGT. CDR3 sequence: CASSPRQLWGETQYF. Here the CDR3 DNA reads TGTGCCAGCAGTCCTCGACAGTTGTGGGGGGAGACCCAGTACTTC.

There are many counts of this clonotype. The rearrangement links TRBV4-2 to TRBJ2-1, with D possibly matching TRBD2 (6 bases). The germline gives CDR1 LGHNA, CDR2 YNFKEQ. This CDR3 region has 13 residues. V lost 3 bases, J lost 8 bases, and 11 bases lay in between. The CDR3, as DNA: TGTGCCAGCAGCCAGGGGGAGGCTTATGAGCAGTTCTTC. This gives the protein CASSQGEAYEQFF.

This clonotype was found a few times. The chain joins TRBV6-1 to TRBJ2-2; D is possibly TRBD1 (5 bases). Germline assignment: CDR1 MNHNS and CDR2 SASEGT. The V and J ends lost 3 bases and 9 bases respectively, with 14 bases between them. This CDR3 region has 14 residues. The CDR3 DNA is TGTGCCAGCAGTGACTTGACAGAAAACCGGGAGCTGTTTTTT. Amino acid sequence: CASSDLTENRELFF.

The V call is TRBV2, the J call TRBJ2-5; 15 positions agree with TRBD2. Germline V gene lookup returns CDR1 SNHLY and CDR2 FYNNEI. J was trimmed by 6 bases and V by 6 bases; bases with no gene match: 5. The CDR3 sequence is 15 residues long. This CDR3 reads CASSGLAGGPKTQYF. The DNA of the CDR3 is TGTGCCAGCAGCGGACTAGCGGGGGGGCCAAAGACCCAGTACTTC.

Ten or more counts support this clonotype. V gene TRBV20-1 combines with J gene TRBJ1-5, with 8 positions matching TRBD1. Germline CDR1 DFQATT, CDR2 SNEGSKA (reference sequence). The CDR3 extends over 16 amino acids. V was pared by 3 bases and J by 1 base, with 8 bases of the junction left unmatched. The CDR3 sequence is CSARPSGQGSNQPQHF. The CDR3 DNA reads TGCAGTGCTAGGCCCTCAGGACAGGGCAGCAATCAGCCCCAGCATTTT.

This clonotype came up many times. The chain joins TRBV9 to TRBJ2-3, with D possibly TRBD1 on 6 matching bases. CDR1 and CDR2 from the germline V gene are SGDLS and YYNGEE. This CDR3 spans 15 amino acids. The V gene lost 0 bases and the J gene lost 2 bases, with 10 bases spanning the gap. CDR3 sequence: CASSVARQATDTQYF. The DNA for the CDR3 is TGTGCCAGCAGCGTAGCCAGACAGGCCACAGATACGCAGTATTTT.

This clonotype has a count of ten or more. This chain uses TRBV12-3 or TRBV12-4 with TRBJ1-6; no reliable D call. V lost 5 bases and J 5 bases, leaving 7 bases between the germline ends. CDR3 length: 13 amino acids. CDR3 loop: CASSQADNSPLHF. The CDR3, as DNA: TGTGCCAGCAGTCAGGCTGATAATTCACCCCTCCACTTT.

This clonotype was seen repeatedly, ten times or more. The CDR3 here is CASSLTAQGNTIYF. The CDR3, as DNA: TGTGCCAGCAGTTTGACAGCACAGGGAAACACCATATATTTT. The genes are TRBV7-3 and TRBJ1-3, with D possibly matching TRBD1 (5 bases). Germline loops: CDR1 SGHTA, CDR2 FQGTGA. Trimming took 6 bases from V and 4 from J, leaving 13 bases between them. The CDR3 covers 14 residues.

The rearrangement joins TRBV20-1 to TRBJ1-2; D gene uncertain. This CDR3 has 13 residues. Germline CDR1 DFQATT, CDR2 SNEGSKA (reference sequence). V was shortened by 3 bases and J by 10 bases, with 18 bases between the two germline ends. In DNA, the CDR3 is TGCAGTGCTAGCCCCCGGGGAGGATTAACCTACACCTTC. The encoded protein is CSASPRGGLTYTF.

Remarks on this clonotype: A much larger clone differs from this one at a single base, so this may be a read error. A read error is likely, as this CDR3 ends without the conserved phenylalanine or tryptophan. The chain combines TRBV19 with TRBJ2-3, with a weak D call TRBD2 (5 bases). The ends were cut back, 3 bases at V and 0 bases at J, with 13 bases in the middle. The CDR3 is 16 residues long. Germline V CDR1 and CDR2: LNHDA, SQIVND (reference sequence). CDR3 residues: CASSIGNTFSTDTQYS. DNA for the CDR3: TGTGCCAGTAGTATCGGGAACACCTTCAGCACAGATACGCAGTATTCT.

In regard to this clonotype: A junction end diverges from the germline sequence, so it may reflect a read error. The rearrangement joins TRBV5-5 to TRBJ2-1; no clear D. This CDR3 is 15 amino acids long. Germline loops: CDR1 SGHKS, CDR2 YYEKEE (reference sequence). CDR3 coding DNA: TGTGCCGGCAGCTTGGGTGGCAGCTCCTACAATGAGCAGTTCTTC. Its protein product is CAGSLGGSSYNEQFF.

This clonotype occurred many times. This chain joins TRBV27 and TRBJ2-5, with D perhaps TRBD2 (5 bases). Germline values: CDR1 MNHEY, CDR2 SMNVEV (reference sequence). V lost 0 bases and J lost 5, with 13 bases in between. The CDR3 contains 15 residues. The CDR3 region is CASSLSWVRGETQYF. In nucleotides, the CDR3 is TGTGCCAGCAGTTTATCTTGGGTACGAGGGGAGACCCAGTACTTC.

This clonotype occurred many times. This chain uses TRBV7-3 with TRBJ2-1; the match to TRBD2 covers 14 bases. The CDR3 spans 15 residues. The V gene's germline CDR1 is SGHTA and CDR2 FQGTGA. Trimming took 3 bases from V and 6 from J; bases not matched to a gene: 1. In DNA, the CDR3 is TGTGCCAGCAGCTTCGGACTAGCGGGAGGCAATGAGCAGTTCTTC. Translation: CASSFGLAGGNEQFF.